The 11 T cell receptor beta chains below come from one sample, sequenced in a study of CD8 T cells in Susac syndrome. Random hexamers primed reverse transcription of about 0.5 to 1 ug RNA. MiXCR, applied by TCRdb to the immunoSEQ multiplex PCR reads, yields one record per CDR3 protein. The sample yields approximately 150,000 distinct CDR3 sequences, around 86% seen once. The sequenced material came from CD8+ T cells from PBMCs. Receptors originate from a human donor with multiple sclerosis.

The genes are TRBV4-3 and TRBJ2-3, with a weak D call TRBD2 (6 bases). V was trimmed by 0 bases and J by 3 bases, leaving 13 bases between them. There are 16 residues in the CDR3. Per germline, CDR1 LGHNA and CDR2 YSLEER. CDR3 protein: CASSQESAGRTDTQYF. The CDR3 DNA reads as TGCGCCAGCAGCCAAGAATCCGCGGGACGTACAGATACGCAGTATTTT.

The chain uses TRBV29-1 and TRBJ2-1; 10 bases line up with TRBD2. The germline V gene has CDR1 SQVTM and CDR2 ANQGSEA. After removal of 7 bases from V and 8 bases from J, the junction contained 14 bases not matched to a gene. The CDR3 has 15 amino acids. In DNA, the CDR3 is TGCAGCGCGTTCAGTCTAGCGGGGGAGGGCCATGAGCAGTTCTTC. Amino acid sequence: CSAFSLAGEGHEQFF.

The V gene is TRBV29-1, the J gene TRBJ2-1; D perhaps matches TRBD2 (5 bases). Germline loops: CDR1 SQVTM, CDR2 ANQGSEA. Deletions cut 4 bases from V and 3 bases from J, with 22 bases between. This CDR3 is built from 17 residues. The CDR3 DNA reads TGCAGCGTTGGTCTAGCCGTTACGCTTCTTCGCTACAATGAGCAGTTCTTC. This gives the protein CSVGLAVTLLRYNEQFF.

There are a few counts of this clonotype. The J gene is TRBJ2-5, the V gene TRBV4-1, with unresolved D. The V end was cut by 0 bases, the J end by 6 bases, with 11 bases between. The CDR3 has 14 residues. CDR1 and CDR2 from the germline V gene are MGHRA and YSYEKL. CDR3 region: CASSQEQLWQTQYF. The CDR3 nucleotides read TGCGCCAGCAGCCAAGAGCAGTTATGGCAGACCCAGTACTTC.

The chain has TRBV12-3 or TRBV12-4 and TRBJ2-3; 8 positions agree with TRBD1. The CDR3 is 20 amino acids. With 7 bases clipped from V and 0 bases from J, the junction kept 21 bases outside the gene matches. CDR3 bases: TGTGCCAGCATTAGGGGCTTCGGGACAGGCGGGTTCTATAGCACAGATACGCAGTATTTT. It is translated as CASIRGFGTGGFYSTDTQYF.

The rearrangement uses TRBV18 and TRBJ1-5, with D perhaps TRBD1 (5 bases). V lost 5 bases and J 0 bases, leaving 14 bases between the germline ends. CDR1 and CDR2 (germline): KGHSH, LQKENI. The CDR3 spans 16 residues. This chain's CDR3 is CASSAETDYSNQPQHF. DNA for the CDR3: TGTGCCAGCTCAGCAGAGACAGATTATAGCAATCAGCCCCAGCATTTT.

The chain recombines TRBV10-3 with TRBJ1-1; TRBD1 agrees at 8 bases. V dropped 6 bases and J dropped 8; count of bases not matched to a gene: 5. This CDR3 spans 12 amino acids. Per germline, CDR1 ENHRY and CDR2 SYGVKD. CDR3 protein: CAIRAGGAEAFF. CDR3 bases: TGTGCCATCAGAGCAGGGGGCGCCGAAGCTTTCTTT.

As to this clonotype: The junction and the germline gene differ at one end; a read error may be behind it. V and J are TRBV5-6 and TRBJ1-1, with D uncertain. This CDR3 contains 13 residues. The germline CDR1 and CDR2 sequences are SGHDT and YYEEEE. CDR3 in DNA: TGTGCCAGCAGCTTGGGAGGGAACACTGAAGTTTTCTTT. Amino acids: CASSLGGNTEVFF.

The V call is TRBV6-1, the J call TRBJ2-7, with TRBD1 identical over 7 bases. The germline V gene encodes CDR1 MNHNS and CDR2 SASEGT. The CDR3 totals 12 residues. J lost 4 bases, V lost 7 bases, and 4 bases had no gene match. The CDR3 here is CASMGRGYEQYF. For the CDR3, the DNA is TGTGCCAGCATGGGCAGGGGGTACGAGCAGTACTTC.

The rearrangement links TRBV6-5 to TRBJ1-1; no firm D call. Per the germline V gene, CDR1 is MNHEY and CDR2 is SVGAGI. V was pared by 0 bases and J by 0 bases, with 8 bases between. The CDR3 is 15 amino acids. The chain's CDR3 is CASSYSRNLNTEAFF. The CDR3 DNA follows: TGTGCCAGCAGTTACTCGAGAAATTTGAACACTGAAGCTTTCTTT.

The genes are TRBV7-9 and TRBJ1-2; no clear D. In germline, CDR1 is SEHNR, CDR2 FQNEAQ (reference sequence). The CDR3 has 8 residues. CDR3 bases: TGTCGCGGGGATGGCTACACCTTC. It codes for CRGDGYTF.